These 27 T cell receptor beta chains were all obtained from the same sample, sequenced in a study of blood T cells in healthy people across ages. A second about 7 to 11 cycle PCR used barcoded and J-beta primers. TCRdb re-analysed the 5' RACE reads in MiXCR, keeping a single row per CDR3 protein. The sample carries 540,000 or so distinct CDR3 sequences, 47% recorded once. The sequenced material came from blood. These receptors all come from a man older than 75 in good health.

This clonotype was counted only a few times. The CDR3 is CSATSGGRPETQYF. In DNA, the CDR3 is TGCAGTGCTACGAGCGGGGGGCGACCAGAGACCCAGTACTTC. This rearrangement joins TRBV20-1 to TRBJ2-7, with 9 bases matching TRBD2. TRBJ2-5 matches the DNA end more closely, so the J call is doubtful. Germline V gene sequence: CDR1 DFQATT, CDR2 SNEGSKA (reference sequence). The CDR3 covers 14 residues.

CDR3 sequence reads: CASSSGLSDNEQFF. The CDR3 nucleotides are TGTGCCAGCAGTTCCGGACTAAGCGACAATGAGCAGTTCTTC. The V call is TRBV28, the J call TRBJ2-1; D is perhaps TRBD2 (6 bases). The CDR3 length is 14 residues. Trimming took 4 bases from V and 5 from J, leaving 12 bases between them. Germline V CDR1 and CDR2: MDHEN, SYDVKM.

This clonotype was picked up a small number of times. The J gene is TRBJ2-4, the V gene TRBV3-1, with D possibly matching TRBD1 (6 bases). The end of the DNA fits TRBJ2-7 better, so the J call may be wrong. The CDR3 runs 15 residues. Germline-derived CDR1 and CDR2 are LGHDT and YNNKEL (reference sequence). CDR3 DNA sequence: TGTGCCAGCAGCCAAGCTCCCACAGGGATTTTCGAGCAGTACTTC. The encoded protein is CASSQAPTGIFEQYF.

The J gene is TRBJ2-2, the V gene TRBV18; D remains unclear. This CDR3 comprises 14 residues. Germline V gene sequence: CDR1 KGHSH, CDR2 LQKENI. V was shortened by 1 base and J by 2 bases, with 5 bases between the two germline ends. The CDR3, as DNA: TGTGCCAGCTCACCACAGTATAACACCGGGGAGCTGTTTTTT. Its protein is CASSPQYNTGELFF.

This clonotype was seen a handful of times. V is TRBV13 and J is TRBJ2-1; 8 bases fit TRBD2. CDR3 length: 16 amino acids. CDR1 PRHDT and CDR2 FYEKMQ come from the germline V gene (reference sequence). V dropped 5 bases and J dropped 2; count of bases not matched to a gene: 8. The CDR3 region has the DNA TGTGCCAGCAGCCCCAGGTTAGCGGGACCCTACAATGAGCAGTTCTTC. Its translation is CASSPRLAGPYNEQFF. Full variable domain (outside the CDR3, taken from reference TRBV13 and TRBJ2-1): AAGVIQSPRHLIKEKRETATLKCYPIPRHDTVYWYQQGPGQDPQFLISFYEKMQSDKGSIPDRFSAQQFSDYHSELNMSSLELGDSALYFCASSPRLAGPYNEQFFGPGTRLTVL.

This clonotype was detected only a few times. This chain joins TRBV9 and TRBJ2-5; 11 bases align to TRBD2. V lost 4 bases to trimming and J lost 4 bases; unmatched junction nucleotides: 15. From germline, CDR1 is SGDLS and CDR2 YYNGEE. The CDR3 contains 18 residues. DNA of the CDR3: TGTGCCAGCAGCTCGGGACTAGCGGAGGTCCCGGCGGTAGAGACCCAGTACTTC. Translating it yields CASSSGLAEVPAVETQYF.

The table lists this clonotype with a few counts. V and J are TRBV7-2 and TRBJ2-1, with D perhaps being TRBD1 or TRBD2 (6 bases each). This CDR3 region has 15 residues. Trimming left V 5 bases short and J 9 bases short, with 20 bases between. Germline V gene sequence: CDR1 SGHTA, CDR2 FQGNSA. The CDR3 loop is CASSRRGRVEGEQFF. CDR3 nucleotide sequence: TGTGCCAGCAGCCGGAGGGGGAGAGTGGAAGGTGAGCAGTTCTTC.

The CDR3 spells CASSQGTAKGTDTQYF. For the CDR3, the DNA is TGTGCCAGCAGCCAGGGGACAGCTAAAGGCACAGATACGCAGTATTTT. This chain joins TRBV3-1 and TRBJ2-3; the match to TRBD1 covers 7 bases. CDR3 length: 16 residues. Germline lookup yields CDR1 LGHDT and CDR2 YNNKEL (reference sequence). The junction had 7 bases not matched to a gene; V was cut back by 3 bases and J by 1 base.

The chain recombines TRBV5-1 with TRBJ1-4; maybe TRBD1 (6 bases). V shed 5 bases and J shed 8 bases, with 19 bases lying between them. Looked up from germline, CDR1 is SGHRS and CDR2 is YFSETQ. The CDR3 spans 15 residues. The CDR3: CASSDQGRGHEKLFF. In nucleotides, the CDR3 is TGCGCCAGCAGTGACCAGGGAAGGGGACACGAAAAACTGTTTTTT.

V gene TRBV6-4 combines with J gene TRBJ1-2, with no clear D. The CDR3 is 13 amino acids. Trimming left V 3 bases short and J 4 bases short, with 9 bases between. CDR1 is MRHNA, CDR2 SNTAGT, per germline. CDR3 sequence: CASSEGRGYGYTF. The CDR3 coding sequence is TGTGCCAGCAGTGAGGGTAGAGGCTATGGCTACACCTTC.

The genes are TRBV20-1 and TRBJ2-7, with D possibly matching TRBD2 (5 bases). The CDR3 is 13 residues long. Germline V gene sequence: CDR1 DFQATT, CDR2 SNEGSKA (reference sequence). The germline V and J ends were trimmed by 6 bases and 0 bases, with 12 bases remaining between them. CDR3 protein: CSAPPGSSYEQYF. CDR3 DNA: TGCAGTGCCCCGCCGGGGAGCTCCTACGAGCAGTACTTC.

The chain uses TRBV20-1 and TRBJ1-1, with unresolved D. There are 14 residues in the CDR3. Per germline, CDR1 DFQATT and CDR2 SNEGSKA (reference sequence). The ends were cut back, 0 bases at V and 4 bases at J, with 12 bases in the middle. In nucleotides, the CDR3 is TGCAGTGCTAGAGATCCGGGCTTCAGCACTGAAGCTTTCTTT. It translates to CSARDPGFSTEAFF.

The V gene is TRBV6-5, the J gene TRBJ2-1; no definite D call. The V gene's germline CDR1 is MNHEY and CDR2 SVGAGI. The CDR3 has 14 residues. The V gene lost 2 bases and the J gene lost 5 bases, with 10 bases spanning the gap. Here the CDR3 reads CASSYGSPHNEQFF. The DNA of the CDR3 is TGTGCCAGCAGTTACGGTTCCCCCCACAATGAGCAGTTCTTC.

In its sample, this clonotype was seen many times. The rearrangement joins TRBV6-5 to TRBJ1-2; D is possibly TRBD1 (6 bases). V was pared by 10 bases and J by 4 bases, with 19 bases between. The CDR3 is 14 residues long. In germline, CDR1 is MNHEY, CDR2 SVGAGI. The CDR3 loop reads CATRAQGQVYGYTF. As DNA, the CDR3 is TGTGCCACTCGGGCCCAGGGGCAGGTCTATGGCTACACCTTC.

V usage is TRBV2 and J usage is TRBJ2-5; the D gene is possibly TRBD1 (6 bases). The germline CDR1 and CDR2 sequences are SNHLY and FYNNEI. Trimming cost V 4 bases and J 5 bases, with 14 bases left between them. The CDR3 covers 14 residues. Here the CDR3 reads CASSVSGTRETQYF. The CDR3 DNA sequence: TGTGCCAGCAGTGTCTCCGGGACAAGGGAGACCCAGTACTTC.

V usage is TRBV9 and J usage is TRBJ2-5, with a possible D match to TRBD1 (5 bases). Germline CDR1 is SGDLS and CDR2 is YYNGEE. Trimming pared 5 bases from V and 3 bases from J, leaving 20 bases between. The CDR3 consists of 16 residues. The CDR3 loop reads CASSLGVRIDKETQYF. Here the CDR3 DNA reads TGTGCCAGCAGTCTAGGGGTCAGGATAGACAAAGAGACCCAGTACTTC.

The V call is TRBV7-9, the J call TRBJ1-1; D gene uncertain. The V and J ends lost 1 base and 4 bases respectively, with 13 bases between them. This CDR3 spans 15 amino acids. Germline lookup yields CDR1 SEHNR and CDR2 FQNEAQ (reference sequence). CDR3 region: CASSLDVALGTEAFF. The CDR3 DNA is TGTGCCAGCAGCTTAGATGTTGCCCTAGGCACTGAAGCTTTCTTT.

The table lists this clonotype with a few counts. The genes are TRBV6-5 and TRBJ1-1; 8 bases align to TRBD1. Unmatched junction bases numbered 12, after V lost 6 bases and J lost 6 bases. Per germline, CDR1 MNHEY and CDR2 SVGAGI. There are 15 residues in the CDR3. CDR3 nucleotides: TGTGCCAGCAGCCTCAGAGCCCAGGGGGCCGCTGAAGCTTTCTTT. Translating it yields CASSLRAQGAAEAFF.

The chain combines TRBV29-1 with TRBJ1-5; tentative D call: TRBD1 (6 bases). Germline values: CDR1 SQVTM, CDR2 ANQGSEA. Between the trimmed V and J ends, which lost 4 bases and 6 bases, there was a span of 10 bases. The CDR3 is 12 residues long. CDR3 in amino acids: CSVGGGPQPQHF. The CDR3 coding sequence is TGCAGCGTTGGGGGGGGCCCTCAGCCCCAGCATTTT.

This chain joins TRBV3-1 and TRBJ2-3; 8 bases line up with TRBD2. The CDR3 is made up of 15 amino acids. Germline V gene lookup returns CDR1 LGHDT and CDR2 YNNKEL (reference sequence). V dropped 4 bases and J dropped 9; count of bases not matched to a gene: 12. In DNA, the CDR3 is TGTGCCAGCAGCCCCCCAGGGACTAGTTCAATAACGCAGTATTTT. It is translated as CASSPPGTSSITQYF.

The chain has TRBV20-1 and TRBJ1-4; tentative D call: TRBD1 (5 bases). Looked up from germline, CDR1 is DFQATT and CDR2 is SNEGSKA (reference sequence). V dropped 6 bases and J dropped 7 bases, with 18 bases sitting between them. The CDR3 length is 14 residues. The CDR3 reads CSAKITWQGEKLFF. CDR3 coding DNA: TGCAGTGCGAAAATCACGTGGCAGGGTGAAAAACTGTTTTTT.

The chain joins TRBV20-1 to TRBJ1-1; no clear D. CDR1 and CDR2 from the germline V gene are DFQATT and SNEGSKA (reference sequence). The CDR3 loop spans 11 amino acids. The V and J ends lost 7 bases and 7 bases respectively, with 13 bases between them. CDR3 DNA: TGCAGTGTTGAGACTTACGATGAAGCTTTCTTT. It is translated as CSVETYDEAFF.

This clonotype was seen a handful of times. The chain uses TRBV29-1 and TRBJ2-1, with D perhaps being TRBD1 or TRBD2 (6 bases each). The ends were cut back, 6 bases at V and 3 bases at J, with 18 bases in the middle. CDR3 size: 15 residues. Germline V gives CDR1 SQVTM, CDR2 ANQGSEA. The CDR3 sequence is CSVIGGTIHYNEQFF. In nucleotides, the CDR3 is TGCAGCGTCATAGGGGGGACCATTCACTACAATGAGCAGTTCTTC.

This clonotype came up once. One end of the junction does not line up with germline, which may come from a read error. The chain employs TRBV6-6 and TRBJ2-1, with D uncertain. Germline assignment: CDR1 MNHNY and CDR2 SVGAGI (reference sequence). The CDR3 is made up of 16 amino acids. CDR3 bases: TGTGCCAGCAGTCACTCGACCCGTGTCCAATACAATGAGCAGTTCTTC. The encoded protein is CASSHSTRVQYNEQFF.

This clonotype was seen a few times. Just one base apart from a much larger clone, this may be a read error. This rearrangement joins TRBV6-6 to TRBJ2-4; D assignment may be TRBD1 or TRBD2 (5 bases each). The CDR3 is made up of 12 amino acids. V was clipped by 11 bases and J by 4 bases, with 12 bases between them. The germline V gene has CDR1 MNHNY and CDR2 SVGAGI (reference sequence). The CDR3 region has the DNA TGTGCCGCAAGGGACGGTAAAAACATTCAGTACTTC. This encodes CAARDGKNIQYF.

The rearrangement links TRBV29-1 to TRBJ1-4; possible D gene TRBD1, 6 bases. The germline gives CDR1 SQVTM, CDR2 ANQGSEA. The CDR3 spans 13 residues. Trimming pared 6 bases from V and 4 bases from J, leaving 12 bases between. The CDR3 loop reads CSVGGEGNEKLFF. CDR3 coding DNA: TGCAGCGTGGGGGGCGAGGGTAATGAAAAACTGTTTTTT.

The chain couples TRBV28 to TRBJ2-5; 8 nucleotides align to TRBD2. J was trimmed by 11 bases and V by 3 bases; bases with no gene match: 23. The germline CDR1 and CDR2 sequences are MDHEN and SYDVKM. This CDR3 comprises 18 residues. The CDR3 sequence: CASSLSSGLGTIYNEQYF. Here the CDR3 DNA reads TGTGCCAGCAGTTTGTCATCGGGACTAGGAACAATCTACAATGAGCAGTACTTC. The whole variable domain, remainder taken from reference TRBV28 and TRBJ2-5, is DVKVTQSSRYLVKRTGEKVFLECVQDMDHENMFWYRQDPGLGLRLIYFSYDVKMKEKGDIPEGYSVSREKKERFSLILESASTNQTSMYLCASSLSSGLGTIYNEQYFGPGTRLLVL.